This entry lists 18 T cell receptor beta chains sequenced from one sample in a study of OX40 agonist ivuxolimab in advanced cancers. The method was immunoSEQ multiplex PCR; TCRdb's version includes in-frame clones alone and lacks a portion of them. The repertoire holds more than 60,000 clones, roughly 87% seen once, with 3.4% in the top ten. Sample: CD4+ or CD8+ T cells sorted from blood, taken in a trial of the OX40 agonist ivuxolimab. The receptors come from an adult with an advanced solid tumor such as melanoma, head and neck, liver or kidney cancer.

The chain joins TRBV5-1 to TRBJ2-5, with 13 positions matching TRBD2. Germline lookup yields CDR1 SGHRS and CDR2 YFSETQ. There are 19 residues in the CDR3. The J segment lost 1 base and the V segment lost 4 bases, leaving 13 bases of the junction unmatched. The CDR3 region has the DNA TGCGCCAGCAGCCCGACTAGCGGGGGGCTCCAACTGCTCCAAGAGACCCAGTACTTC. Translation: CASSPTSGGLQLLQETQYF.

V gene TRBV11-2 combines with J gene TRBJ2-7; D is unresolved. Germline CDR1 SGHAT, CDR2 FQNNGV. The CDR3 extends over 14 amino acids. V shed 1 base and J shed 1 base, with 8 bases lying between them. CDR3 nucleotide sequence: TGTGCCAGCAGCTTAGGAAAAGGTTCCTACGAGCAGTACTTC. This translates into CASSLGKGSYEQYF. The whole variable domain, remainder taken from reference TRBV11-2 and TRBJ2-7, is EAGVAQSPRYKIIEKRQSVAFWCNPISGHATLYWYQQILGQGPKLLIQFQNNGVVDDSQLPKDRFSAERLKGVDSTLKIQPAKLEDSAVYLCASSLGKGSYEQYFGPGTRLTVT.

The count of this clone is one. CDR3 sequence reads: CASSSWRGGLYQETQYF. CDR3 nucleotides: TGTGCCAGCAGCTCCTGGAGGGGGGGCCTGTACCAAGAGACCCAGTACTTC. V gene TRBV13 combines with J gene TRBJ2-5, with a possible D match to TRBD2 (7 bases). The germline V gene encodes CDR1 PRHDT and CDR2 FYEKMQ (reference sequence). This CDR3 has 17 residues. Trimming took off 4 bases at V and 0 bases at J, with 18 bases between the two ends. The full variable domain, its missing parts supplied by reference TRBV13 and TRBJ2-5, is AAGVIQSPRHLIKEKRETATLKCYPIPRHDTVYWYQQGPGQDPQFLISFYEKMQSDKGSIPDRFSAQQFSDYHSELNMSSLELGDSALYFCASSSWRGGLYQETQYFGPGTRLLVL.

The CDR3 here is CASRRTSGADTQYF. The CDR3 coding sequence is TGCGCCAGCAGACGGACTAGCGGGGCAGATACGCAGTATTTT. The chain links TRBV5-1 to TRBJ2-3; 12 bases align to TRBD2. Germline CDR1 SGHRS, CDR2 YFSETQ. The CDR3 loop spans 14 amino acids. After removal of 5 bases from V and 4 bases from J, the junction contained 2 bases not matched to a gene.

This chain uses TRBV30 with TRBJ2-5; D tentatively reads TRBD1 or TRBD2 (5 bases each). Germline assignment: CDR1 GTSNPN and CDR2 SVGIG (reference sequence). This CDR3 has 15 residues. Trimming removed 5 bases at V and 3 bases at J, with 19 bases between. Here the CDR3 reads CAWWSGTETKETQYF. Written as DNA, the CDR3 is TGTGCCTGGTGGTCCGGGACCGAGACGAAAGAGACCCAGTACTTC.

DNA for the CDR3: TGTGCCAGCAGCCGGAGAGGGGGGACGGGCGAGACCCAGTACTTC. It codes for CASSRRGGTGETQYF. The genes are TRBV11-2 and TRBJ2-5, with D possibly being TRBD1 or TRBD2 (6 bases each). This CDR3 contains 15 residues. Per germline, CDR1 SGHAT and CDR2 FQNNGV. V lost 5 bases, J lost 5 bases, and 18 bases lay in between.

The chain employs TRBV28 and TRBJ1-2; 11 bases agree with TRBD1. In germline, CDR1 is MDHEN, CDR2 SYDVKM. J lost 11 bases, V lost 10 bases, and 12 bases had no gene match. The CDR3 totals 13 residues. In DNA, the CDR3 is TGTGCCACCGGACAGGGGGCGCGAGTAGGTTACACCTTC. It encodes CATGQGARVGYTF.

This chain connects TRBV28 to TRBJ1-6, with D possibly matching TRBD1 (5 bases). V lost 5 bases and J lost 14, with 13 bases in between. The CDR3 contains 12 residues. The germline CDR1 and CDR2 sequences are MDHEN and SYDVKM. The CDR3 loop reads CASSLGPFTLHF. CDR3 coding DNA: TGTGCCAGCAGTCTGGGACCCTTTACCCTCCACTTT.

V is TRBV19 and J is TRBJ2-5, with 7 bases identical to TRBD1. CDR3 size: 17 residues. The germline gives CDR1 LNHDA, CDR2 SQIVND (reference sequence). Germline trimming cut 5 bases from V and 4 bases from J; bases unmatched to any gene: 16. This chain's CDR3 is CASSRSQGTLGLETQYF. The CDR3, as DNA: TGTGCCAGTAGTCGGTCACAGGGGACCCTCGGGCTAGAGACCCAGTACTTC.

In its sample, this clone was seen once. The chain employs TRBV5-1 and TRBJ2-5, with TRBD1 as a possible D gene (5 bases). This CDR3 is built from 13 residues. The ends were cut back, 4 bases at V and 2 bases at J, with 9 bases in the middle. Looked up from germline, CDR1 is SGHRS and CDR2 is YFSETQ. DNA for the CDR3: TGCGCCAGCAGCCGACAGTATCAAGAGACCCAGTACTTC. Protein: CASSRQYQETQYF.

V is TRBV28 and J is TRBJ2-3, with D perhaps TRBD1 (5 bases). CDR3 length: 13 residues. Germline V lookup: CDR1 MDHEN, CDR2 SYDVKM. V dropped 7 bases and J dropped 5 bases, with 13 bases sitting between them. CDR3 protein: CASMMGRKDTQYF. The CDR3 nucleotides read TGTGCCAGCATGATGGGGCGGAAAGATACGCAGTATTTT.

The chain employs TRBV28 and TRBJ2-1; 11 nucleotides line up with TRBD2. The germline gives CDR1 MDHEN, CDR2 SYDVKM. After removal of 2 bases from V and 6 bases from J, the junction contained 9 bases not matched to a gene. CDR3 length equals 17 residues. The CDR3 DNA sequence: TGTGCCAGCAGTTTAGGGTCTAGCGGGGGGTCGGGCAATGAGCAGTTCTTC. As protein: CASSLGSSGGSGNEQFF.

This clone was counted between two and nine times. This rearrangement joins TRBV7-3 to TRBJ2-3, with a possible D match to TRBD1 (5 bases). The CDR3 runs to 14 residues. Germline V lookup: CDR1 SGHTA, CDR2 FQGTGA. The germline V and J ends were trimmed by 4 bases and 0 bases, with 8 bases remaining between them. CDR3 bases: TGTGCCAGCAGCTCCCAGGGTAGCACAGATACGCAGTATTTT. As protein: CASSSQGSTDTQYF.

This clone was seen once. J is TRBJ2-1 and V is TRBV28; 8 bases line up with TRBD1. The CDR3 is 15 amino acids. Germline assignment: CDR1 MDHEN and CDR2 SYDVKM. V shed 4 bases and J 5 bases; nucleotides not matched to a gene: 7. The CDR3 reads CASSYDRGANNEQFF. The CDR3 DNA reads TGTGCCAGCAGTTACGACAGGGGAGCAAACAATGAGCAGTTCTTC.

The J gene is TRBJ1-2, the V gene TRBV30; 7 bases are shared with TRBD1. Germline values: CDR1 GTSNPN, CDR2 SVGIG (reference sequence). Trimming at V came to 4 bases and at J to 8 bases, leaving 7 bases not matched to a gene. The CDR3 is 12 residues long. CDR3 residues: CAWIQQGLGYTF. CDR3 DNA sequence: TGTGCCTGGATCCAACAGGGGTTAGGCTACACCTTC.

The chain carries TRBV5-1 and TRBJ2-7; 7 bases agree with TRBD1. V lost 4 bases and J lost 4; bases outside the gene matches: 11. Germline loops: CDR1 SGHRS, CDR2 YFSETQ. This CDR3 has 15 residues. The CDR3 sequence is CASSVGQFGVYEQYF. CDR3 DNA sequence: TGCGCCAGCAGCGTGGGACAGTTTGGAGTTTACGAGCAGTACTTC.

This chain joins TRBV7-9 and TRBJ2-3; 8 nucleotides line up with TRBD2. The CDR3 covers 17 residues. Germline V lookup: CDR1 SEHNR, CDR2 FQNEAQ (reference sequence). V shed 1 base, J shed 0 bases, and the junction held 6 bases outside the gene matches. The CDR3 here is CASSLDRGGPSTDTQYF. As DNA, the CDR3 is TGTGCCAGCAGCTTAGATCGGGGGGGACCTAGCACAGATACGCAGTATTTT.

The genes are TRBV7-3 and TRBJ2-7; TRBD1 agrees at 11 bases. Germline loops: CDR1 SGHTA, CDR2 FQGTGA. Trimming at V came to 1 base and at J to 7 bases, leaving 0 bases not matched to a gene. The CDR3 is made up of 13 amino acids. Here the CDR3 reads CASSLRDRGEQYF. CDR3 in DNA: TGTGCCAGCAGCTTAAGGGACAGGGGGGAGCAGTACTTC.